This TCR beta chain appears in the sequencing data of a study of Graves' ophthalmopathy and Graves' hyperthyroidism. Investigators amplified TCR beta CDR3 regions from RNA transcripts. HTBI primers served in a first-round RT-PCR, which a second-round multiplex PCR followed. Via MiXCR, TCRdb re-called the multiplex PCR reads, giving one row per CDR3 protein. The data hold under 350,000 distinct CDR3 sequences, with 17% observed a single time. The authors diagnosed from clinical symptoms, serum thyroxine, TRAb, thyroid ultrasound and orbital computed tomography. From fresh peripheral blood, 10 ml in volume, the PBMCs were obtained. Germline CDR1 reads LGHDT; CDR2 reads YNNKEL (reference sequence). This CDR3 contains 15 residues. Trimming left V 0 bases short and J 7 bases short, with 13 bases between. This clonotype has at least ten counts. Antigen: not known. Points from the study as a whole: Between ophthalmopathy and stable hyperthyroidism, a 13-signature model drew a separation with about 88% sensitivity and over 80% specificity. Blood repertoires reportedly contained most expanded thyroid clonotypes above 0.001 frequency.

The sequenced material came from peripheral blood. This TCR was recovered from an adult man with Graves' ophthalmopathy. The chain joins TRBV3-1 to TRBJ1-5, with D unclear. Here the CDR3 DNA reads TGTGCCAGCAGCCAAGATCTTCGGGGATCCCAGCCCCAGCATTTT. Translating it yields CASSQDLRGSQPQHF.